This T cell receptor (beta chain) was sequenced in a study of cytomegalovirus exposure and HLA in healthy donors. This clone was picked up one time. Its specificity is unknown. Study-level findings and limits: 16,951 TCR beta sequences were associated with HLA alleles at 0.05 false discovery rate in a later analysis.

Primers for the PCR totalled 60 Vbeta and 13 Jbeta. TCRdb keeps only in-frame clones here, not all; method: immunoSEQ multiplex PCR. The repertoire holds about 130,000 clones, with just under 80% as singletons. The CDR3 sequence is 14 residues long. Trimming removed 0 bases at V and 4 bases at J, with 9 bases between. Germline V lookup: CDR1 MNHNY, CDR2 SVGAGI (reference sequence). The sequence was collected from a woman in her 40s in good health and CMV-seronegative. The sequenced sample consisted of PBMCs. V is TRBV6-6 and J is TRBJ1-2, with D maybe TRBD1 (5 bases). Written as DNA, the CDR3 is TGTGCCAGCAGTTACTCGTACAGGAGCTATGGCTACACCTTC. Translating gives CASSYSYRSYGYTF.